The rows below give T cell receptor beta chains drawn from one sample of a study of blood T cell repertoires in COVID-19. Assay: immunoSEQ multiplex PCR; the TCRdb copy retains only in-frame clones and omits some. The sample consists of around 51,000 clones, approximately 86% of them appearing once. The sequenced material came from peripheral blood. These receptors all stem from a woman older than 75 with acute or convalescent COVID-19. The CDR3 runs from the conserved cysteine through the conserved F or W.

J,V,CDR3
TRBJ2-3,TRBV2,CASSVLLDTQYF
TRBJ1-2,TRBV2,CASSEGATVDYGYTF
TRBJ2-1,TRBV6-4,CASSDSFSPYNEQFF
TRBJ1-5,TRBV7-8,CASSSGTGTLYSNQPQHF
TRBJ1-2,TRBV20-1,CSAPDYYGYTF
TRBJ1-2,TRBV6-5,CASSPGQGTGGYTF
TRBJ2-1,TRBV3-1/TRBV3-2,CASSQGLTGGARNEQFF
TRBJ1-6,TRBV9,CASSEGTGRNSPLHF
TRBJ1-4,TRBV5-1,CASSLDGTGGLANEKLFF
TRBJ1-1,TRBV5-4,CASSLAGTGGPLAEAFF
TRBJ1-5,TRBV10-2,CASSTQGNQPQHF
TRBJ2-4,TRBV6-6,CASSKTGGDIQYF
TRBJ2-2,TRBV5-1,CASSLAEGWAGELFF
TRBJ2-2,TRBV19,CASSMRQGRTGELFF
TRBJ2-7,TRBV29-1,CSVGGGGPYEQYF
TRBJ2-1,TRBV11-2,CASSATGSSYNEQFF
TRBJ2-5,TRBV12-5,CASAIKETQYF
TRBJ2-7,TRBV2,CASTRQGATYEQYF
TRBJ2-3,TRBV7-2,CASRPSRGGDTQYF
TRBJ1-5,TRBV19,CASSIGTFNQPQHF
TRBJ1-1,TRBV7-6,CASSPEQGARPEAFF
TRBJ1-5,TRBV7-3,CASSSDREAGNQPQHF
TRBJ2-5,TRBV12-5,CASGFCGAETQYF